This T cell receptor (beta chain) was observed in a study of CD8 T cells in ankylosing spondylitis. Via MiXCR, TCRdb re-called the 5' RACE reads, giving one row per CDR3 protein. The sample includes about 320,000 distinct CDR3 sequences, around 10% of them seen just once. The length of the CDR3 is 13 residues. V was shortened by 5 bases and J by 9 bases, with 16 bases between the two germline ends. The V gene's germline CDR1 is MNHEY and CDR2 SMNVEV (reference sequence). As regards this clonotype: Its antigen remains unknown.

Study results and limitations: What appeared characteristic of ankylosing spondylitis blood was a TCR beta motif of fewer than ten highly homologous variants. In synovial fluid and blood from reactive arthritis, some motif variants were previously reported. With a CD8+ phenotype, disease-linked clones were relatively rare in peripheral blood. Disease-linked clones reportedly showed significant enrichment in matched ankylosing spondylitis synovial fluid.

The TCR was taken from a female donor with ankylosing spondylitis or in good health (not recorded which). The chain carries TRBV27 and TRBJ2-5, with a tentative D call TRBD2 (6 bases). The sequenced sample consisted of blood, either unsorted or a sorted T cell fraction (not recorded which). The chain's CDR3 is CASSGTARKAQYF. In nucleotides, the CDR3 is TGTGCCAGCAGTGGGACTGCCAGGAAGGCCCAGTACTTC.